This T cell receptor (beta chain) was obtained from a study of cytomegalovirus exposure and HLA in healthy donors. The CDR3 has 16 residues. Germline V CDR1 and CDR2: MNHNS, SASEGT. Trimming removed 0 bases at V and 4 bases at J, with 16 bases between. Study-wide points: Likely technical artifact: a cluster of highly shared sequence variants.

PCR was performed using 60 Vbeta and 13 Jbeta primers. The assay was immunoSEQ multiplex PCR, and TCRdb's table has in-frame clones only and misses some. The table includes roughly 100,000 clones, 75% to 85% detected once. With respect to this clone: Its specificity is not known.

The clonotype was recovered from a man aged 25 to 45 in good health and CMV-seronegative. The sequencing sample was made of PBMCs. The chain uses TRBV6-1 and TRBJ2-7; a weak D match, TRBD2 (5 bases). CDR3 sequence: CASSEALLYSGYEQYF. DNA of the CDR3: TGTGCCAGCAGTGAAGCGCTTCTATATTCGGGGTACGAGCAGTACTTC.